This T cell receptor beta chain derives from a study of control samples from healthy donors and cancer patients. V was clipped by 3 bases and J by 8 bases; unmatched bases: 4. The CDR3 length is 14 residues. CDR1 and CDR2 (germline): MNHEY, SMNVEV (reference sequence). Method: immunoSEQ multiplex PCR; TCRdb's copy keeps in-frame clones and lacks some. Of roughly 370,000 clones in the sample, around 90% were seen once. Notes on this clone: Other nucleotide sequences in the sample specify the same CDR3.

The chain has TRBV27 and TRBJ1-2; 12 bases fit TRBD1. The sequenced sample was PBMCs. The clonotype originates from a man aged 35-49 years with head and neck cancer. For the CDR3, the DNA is TGTGCCAGCAGTTTGGGACAGGGGGCGAGAGGCTACACCTTC. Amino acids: CASSLGQGARGYTF.